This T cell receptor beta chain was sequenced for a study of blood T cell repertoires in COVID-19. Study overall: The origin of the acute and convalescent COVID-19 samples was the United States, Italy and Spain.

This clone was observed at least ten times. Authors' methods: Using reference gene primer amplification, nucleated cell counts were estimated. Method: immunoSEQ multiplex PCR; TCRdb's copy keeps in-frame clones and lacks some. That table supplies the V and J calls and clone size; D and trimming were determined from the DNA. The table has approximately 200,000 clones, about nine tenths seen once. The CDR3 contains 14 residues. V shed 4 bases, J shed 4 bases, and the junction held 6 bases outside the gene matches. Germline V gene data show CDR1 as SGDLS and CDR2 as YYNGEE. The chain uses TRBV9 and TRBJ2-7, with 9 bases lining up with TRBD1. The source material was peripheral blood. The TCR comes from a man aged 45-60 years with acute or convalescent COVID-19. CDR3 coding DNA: TGTGCCAGCAGCCTAAAACAGGGGGCGTACGAGCAGTACTTC. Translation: CASSLKQGAYEQYF.